This T cell receptor beta chain was recovered during a study of T cell responses to AZD1222 COVID-19 vaccine. Regarding the study as a whole: Nearly half of unique spike-specific TCRs reportedly avoided B.1.351 and B.1.1.7 mutated regions. Seropositivity was recorded at baseline in only a handful of AZD1222 recipients. Spike regions recognized by vaccine-associated CD4 TCRs spanned the protein, led by 160-218 and 743-854.

Sequencing was performed with immunoSEQ multiplex PCR; in TCRdb, only in-frame clones are kept and a portion is missing. In the table there are 110,000 or so clones, about 87% of which are singletons. The CDR3 length is 11 residues. Per germline, CDR1 LNHDA and CDR2 SQIVND (reference sequence). Worth noting for this clone: The antigen remains undetermined.

The source material was peripheral blood, sampled 28 days after the second AZD1222 dose. This receptor was obtained from an adult who received the AZD1222 COVID-19 vaccine. This sequence joins TRBV19 and TRBJ1-1, with a weak D call TRBD1 (5 bases). The CDR3 DNA reads TGTGCAGATGAGGGGCTCACTGAAGCTTTCTTT. Its protein product is CADEGLTEAFF.